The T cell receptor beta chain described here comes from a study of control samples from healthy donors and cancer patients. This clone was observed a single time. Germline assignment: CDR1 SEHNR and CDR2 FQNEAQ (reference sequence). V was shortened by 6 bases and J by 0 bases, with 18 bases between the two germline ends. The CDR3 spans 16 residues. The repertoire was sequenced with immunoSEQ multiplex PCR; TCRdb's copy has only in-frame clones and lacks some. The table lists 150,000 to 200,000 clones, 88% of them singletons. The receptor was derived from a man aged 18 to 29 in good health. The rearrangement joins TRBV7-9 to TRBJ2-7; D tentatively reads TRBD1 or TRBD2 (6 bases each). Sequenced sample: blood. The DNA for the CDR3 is TGTGCCAGCAGTTCCCCCGGAGGGGGGAACTCCTACGAGCAGTACTTC. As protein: CASSSPGGGNSYEQYF.